The 27 T cell receptor beta chains given below trace back to one sample, sequenced in a study of blood T cell repertoires in COVID-19. TCRdb's copy holds only in-frame clones and misses some; the assay was immunoSEQ multiplex PCR. Among approximately 50,000 clones listed, 91% were seen once. The sequenced material came from peripheral blood. These receptors came from a man in his fifties or sixties with active COVID-19.

The rearrangement links TRBV6-5 to TRBJ2-7; tentatively, D is TRBD1 (5 bases). Looked up from germline, CDR1 is MNHEY and CDR2 is SVGAGI. The V and J ends lost 6 bases and 0 bases respectively, with 9 bases between them. This CDR3 is 13 amino acids long. CDR3 nucleotide sequence: TGTGCCAGCAGGACAGAAAGCTCCTACGAGCAGTACTTC. It specifies CASRTESSYEQYF.

V is TRBV28 and J is TRBJ2-7; no clear D. The CDR3 is 11 amino acids. CDR1 and CDR2 (germline): MDHEN, SYDVKM. V lost 3 bases, J lost 6 bases, and 6 bases lay in between. The CDR3 region has the DNA TGTGCCAGCAGTTTCCTACGCGAGCAGTACTTC. Amino acids: CASSFLREQYF.

In this sample, this clone turned up a few times. The chain combines TRBV5-1 with TRBJ2-5; weak D call: TRBD2 (5 bases). Germline CDR1 is SGHRS and CDR2 is YFSETQ. CDR3 size: 15 residues. The V and J ends lost 0 bases and 5 bases respectively, with 14 bases between them. CDR3 DNA: TGCGCCAGCAGCTTGGGGAGGAGCCTTCGGGAGACCCAGTACTTC. It yields the protein CASSLGRSLRETQYF.

This clone appeared once. This chain joins TRBV6-5 and TRBJ1-2; D gene unclear. CDR3 length: 11 residues. Germline-derived CDR1 and CDR2 are MNHEY and SVGAGI. V gave up 7 bases and J gave up 11 bases, with 14 bases separating them. CDR3 bases: TGTGCCAGCACCCCTCTTTCCGAGTACACCTTC. It yields the protein CASTPLSEYTF.

The CDR3 DNA reads TGTGCCATCAGTGAGTTTGGCAGGAACCCCTCTGGAAACACCATATATTTT. Amino acids: CAISEFGRNPSGNTIYF. This chain uses TRBV10-3 with TRBJ1-3; D gene ambiguous. This CDR3 spans 17 amino acids. Germline V lookup: CDR1 ENHRY, CDR2 SYGVKD. Trimming stripped 1 base from V and 0 bases from J, with 13 bases between.

The gene calls are TRBV19 and TRBJ2-7; tentative D call: TRBD2 (5 bases). There are 14 residues in the CDR3. Germline V gene data show CDR1 as LNHDA and CDR2 as SQIVND (reference sequence). V lost 1 base and J 4 bases, leaving 11 bases between the germline ends. The DNA of the CDR3 is TGTGCCAGTAGTATAGGAGGACTTCAGTACGAGCAGTACTTC. Protein sequence: CASSIGGLQYEQYF. Combining the CDR3 with reference TRBV19 and TRBJ2-7 gives the whole variable domain DGGITQSPKYLFRKEGQNVTLSCEQNLNHDAMYWYRQDPGQGLRLIYYSQIVNDFQKGDIAEGYSVSREKKESFPLTVTSAQKNPTAFYLCASSIGGLQYEQYFGPGTRLTVT.

The chain has TRBV7-8 and TRBJ2-7, with D possibly TRBD2 on 5 matching bases. V lost 2 bases, J lost 7 bases, and 15 bases lay in between. The CDR3 is 14 amino acids. CDR1 and CDR2 (germline): SGHVS, FQNEAQ. The CDR3 DNA reads as TGTGCCAGCAGCTTATCCAGCGGATACCCAGAGCAGTACTTC. This gives the protein CASSLSSGYPEQYF.

This chain uses TRBV6-5 with TRBJ2-3; 7 bases fit TRBD2. Unmatched junction bases numbered 10, after V lost 8 bases and J lost 2 bases. Germline CDR1 reads MNHEY; CDR2 reads SVGAGI. The CDR3 is made up of 15 amino acids. The CDR3 loop is CASPRWGGDTDTQYF. CDR3 nucleotides: TGTGCCAGCCCGAGATGGGGGGGAGACACAGATACGCAGTATTTT.

The V call is TRBV21-1, the J call TRBJ1-6; TRBD1 is the table's D call and was not checked against the DNA. TRBV21-1 is annotated as a pseudogene. The CDR3 sequence is 15 residues long. In DNA, the CDR3 is TGTGCCAGCAGCAACTGTTGCGACAGGGAATCACCCCTCCACTTT. Translation gives CASSNCCDRESPLHF.

This sequence joins TRBV21-1 and TRBJ2-5; TRBD1, the table's D call, was not compared with the DNA. TRBV21-1 is shown as a pseudogene. The CDR3 is 13 residues long. CDR3 region: CARILTGLETQYF. CDR3 coding DNA: TGTGCCAGGATACTGACAGGTTTAGAGACCCAGTACTTC.

The chain carries TRBV5-4 and TRBJ2-5; TRBD1 aligns across 9 bases. The DNA end is a closer match to TRBJ2-7, so the J assignment may be wrong. Germline V lookup: CDR1 SGHNT, CDR2 YYREEE (reference sequence). CDR3 length: 14 residues. Here the CDR3 DNA reads TGTGCCAGCAGCCGAGGGACAGGGTCCTACGAGCAGTACTTC. Its protein product is CASSRGTGSYEQYF.

The chain combines TRBV27 with TRBJ2-6; D might be TRBD1 (6 bases). This CDR3 comprises 14 residues. Trimming removed 6 bases from V and 1 base from J, with 7 bases in between. In germline, CDR1 is MNHEY, CDR2 SMNVEV (reference sequence). This chain's CDR3 is CASSRGSGANVLTF. Written as DNA, the CDR3 is TGTGCCAGCAGCAGGGGATCTGGGGCCAACGTCCTGACTTTC. Using reference TRBV27 and TRBJ2-6 for the parts outside the CDR3, the full variable domain is EAQVTQNPRYLITVTGKKLTVTCSQNMNHEYMSWYRQDPGLGLRQIYYSMNVEVTDKGDVPEGYKVSRKEKRNFPLILESPSPNQTSLYFCASSRGSGANVLTFGAGSRLTVL.

V is TRBV20-1 and J is TRBJ2-7, with 10 bases that match TRBD2. The CDR3 contains 17 residues. The V gene end was trimmed by 3 bases and the J gene end by 2 bases; junction bases not matched to a gene: 13. Germline lookup yields CDR1 DFQATT and CDR2 SNEGSKA (reference sequence). CDR3 nucleotide sequence: TGCAGTGCTAGTTCGGCAGGGGTGCTAGCGGGGGCCTACGAGCAGTACTTC. This gives the protein CSASSAGVLAGAYEQYF.

This chain uses TRBV10-1 with TRBJ2-1; possible D gene TRBD2, 5 bases. The CDR3 contains 13 residues. V shed 3 bases and J shed 5 bases, with 8 bases lying between them. Looked up from germline, CDR1 is WNHNN and CDR2 is SYGVQD (reference sequence). CDR3 nucleotide sequence: TGCGCCAGCAGTGAACGGACTGACAATGAGCAGTTCTTC. Amino acids: CASSERTDNEQFF.

The chain couples TRBV19 to TRBJ1-3, with 7 bases fitting TRBD1. Germline V gene data show CDR1 as LNHDA and CDR2 as SQIVND (reference sequence). CDR3 length: 16 residues. J was trimmed by 0 bases and V by 1 base; bases with no gene match: 3. This CDR3 reads CASSIAGGPSGNTIYF. Written as DNA, the CDR3 is TGTGCCAGTAGTATAGCAGGGGGGCCCTCTGGAAACACCATATATTTT.

This clone showed up just a few times. DNA for the CDR3: TGCAGTGCTAGTGACATTTACGAGCAGTACTTC. As protein: CSASDIYEQYF. This sequence joins TRBV20-1 and TRBJ2-7; D unresolved. The length of the CDR3 is 11 residues. Germline CDR1 DFQATT, CDR2 SNEGSKA (reference sequence). V was cut by 3 bases and J by 4 bases, with 7 bases left in between.

The CDR3 spells CASSLRRETTDTQYF. The CDR3, as DNA: TGTGCCAGCAGCTTGAGACGGGAGACGACAGATACGCAGTATTTT. This rearrangement joins TRBV5-4 to TRBJ2-3; D is perhaps TRBD2 (6 bases). The CDR3 spans 15 residues. Trimming took 1 base from V and 3 from J, leaving 12 bases between them. CDR1 is SGHNT, CDR2 YYREEE, per germline (reference sequence). Filled out from reference TRBV5-4 and TRBJ2-3, the complete variable domain reads ETGVTQSPTHLIKTRGQQVTLRCSSQSGHNTVSWYQQALGQGPQFIFQYYREEENGRGNFPPRFSGLQFPNYSSELNVNALELDDSALYLCASSLRRETTDTQYFGPGTRLTVL.

A single count supports this clone. The rearrangement links TRBV21-1 to TRBJ2-7; the D call TRBD2 from the table was never checked on the DNA. TRBV21-1 is labeled a pseudogene. The CDR3 spans 12 residues. The CDR3 coding sequence is TGTGCCGACCGGGACTTGTCCTACGAGCAGTACTTC. Amino acid sequence: CADRDLSYEQYF.

The chain uses TRBV7-2 and TRBJ2-2; no clear D. V was trimmed by 4 bases and J by 0 bases, leaving 15 bases between them. Germline assignment: CDR1 SGHTA and CDR2 FQGNSA. The CDR3 loop spans 17 amino acids. DNA for the CDR3: TGTGCCAGCAGCTCCCGACTTAGTTCCCCGAACACCGGGGAGCTGTTTTTT. Translating gives CASSSRLSSPNTGELFF.

The chain joins TRBV29-1 to TRBJ1-2; D possibly corresponds to TRBD1 (5 bases). CDR3 length: 15 amino acids. CDR1 is SQVTM and CDR2 is ANQGSEA in the germline V gene. The V end lost 1 base, the J end lost 3 bases, and 15 bases lay between the germline ends. The chain's CDR3 is CSVEVTGGLYYGYTF. CDR3 DNA sequence: TGCAGCGTTGAAGTAACTGGGGGGTTGTACTATGGCTACACCTTC.

The V call is TRBV10-1, the J call TRBJ2-1; TRBD2 is a possible D gene (6 bases). CDR3 length: 13 residues. Trimming shortened V by 0 bases and J by 8 bases, and 8 bases separated the two germline ends. Germline V CDR1 and CDR2: WNHNN, SYGVQD (reference sequence). The CDR3 nucleotides are TGCGCCAGCAGTGAGTCAGGGGAGGATGAGCAGTTCTTC. Translating gives CASSESGEDEQFF.

This clone appeared once. The rearrangement links TRBV2 to TRBJ2-7, with D unclear. Trimming took off 8 bases at V and 3 bases at J, with 8 bases between the two ends. The CDR3 extends over 11 amino acids. The germline V gene encodes CDR1 SNHLY and CDR2 FYNNEI. The CDR3 coding sequence is TGTGCCAGCGAATCCGGCTACGAGCAGTACTTC. Protein sequence: CASESGYEQYF.

This clone was seen only once. The V call is TRBV15, the J call TRBJ2-1; TRBD1 matches 12 bases. The CDR3 extends over 16 amino acids. Germline V gene lookup returns CDR1 LNHNV and CDR2 YYDKDF (reference sequence). With 3 bases clipped from V and 5 bases from J, the junction kept 5 bases outside the gene matches. This CDR3 reads CATSSWDRGQNNEQFF. CDR3 sequence (DNA): TGTGCCACCAGCAGCTGGGACAGGGGGCAGAACAATGAGCAGTTCTTC.

This chain joins TRBV28 and TRBJ2-7; TRBD1 matches at 9 bases. The junction had 1 base not matched to a gene; V was cut back by 5 bases and J by 2 bases. CDR3 length: 13 residues. Germline V gene lookup returns CDR1 MDHEN and CDR2 SYDVKM. The CDR3 bases are TGTGCCAGCAGTGGGGACAGGGCCTACGAGCAGTACTTC. Translated: CASSGDRAYEQYF.

The rearrangement uses TRBV10-3 and TRBJ2-5; unclear D gene. Germline V gene lookup returns CDR1 ENHRY and CDR2 SYGVKD. The CDR3 extends over 14 amino acids. The V end was cut by 5 bases, the J end by 0 bases, with 10 bases between. The CDR3 bases are TGTGCCATCAGTTTAGCAAGGTACCAAGAGACCCAGTACTTC. It translates to CAISLARYQETQYF.

V usage is TRBV5-1 and J usage is TRBJ2-7, with TRBD1 matching over 9 bases. Germline V gene lookup returns CDR1 SGHRS and CDR2 YFSETQ. V was clipped by 2 bases and J by 4 bases; unmatched bases: 4. The CDR3 runs to 14 residues. CDR3 amino acids: CASSFRDRAYEQYF. The CDR3 DNA follows: TGCGCCAGCAGCTTCCGGGACAGGGCTTACGAGCAGTACTTC.

The J gene is TRBJ1-6, the V gene TRBV6-5; D is ambiguous. The V gene lost 2 bases and the J gene lost 9 bases, with 14 bases spanning the gap. Germline V gives CDR1 MNHEY, CDR2 SVGAGI. The CDR3 is made up of 15 amino acids. This CDR3 is CASSYDAGSGSPLHF. The CDR3 nucleotides are TGTGCCAGCAGTTACGACGCCGGGAGCGGTTCACCCCTCCACTTT.